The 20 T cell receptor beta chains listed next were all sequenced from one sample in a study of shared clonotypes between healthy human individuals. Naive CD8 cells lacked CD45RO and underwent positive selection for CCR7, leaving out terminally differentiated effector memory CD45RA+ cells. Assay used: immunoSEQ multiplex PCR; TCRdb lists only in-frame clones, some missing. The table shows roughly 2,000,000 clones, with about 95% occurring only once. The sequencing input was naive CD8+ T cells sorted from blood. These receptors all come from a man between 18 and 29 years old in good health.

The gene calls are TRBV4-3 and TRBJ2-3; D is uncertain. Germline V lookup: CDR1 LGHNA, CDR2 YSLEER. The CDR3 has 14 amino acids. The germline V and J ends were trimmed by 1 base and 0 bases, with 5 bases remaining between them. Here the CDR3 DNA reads TGCGCCAGCAGCCAAGGATCGAGCACAGATACGCAGTATTTT. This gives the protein CASSQGSSTDTQYF.

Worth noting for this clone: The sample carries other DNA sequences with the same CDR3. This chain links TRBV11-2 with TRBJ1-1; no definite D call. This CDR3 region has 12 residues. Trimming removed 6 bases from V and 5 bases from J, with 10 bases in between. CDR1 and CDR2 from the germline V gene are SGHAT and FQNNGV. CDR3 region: CASRLGGTEAFF. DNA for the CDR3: TGTGCCAGCAGACTGGGAGGAACTGAAGCTTTCTTT.

The CDR3 protein is CASSAKLAGGPNEQFF. Here the CDR3 DNA reads TGTGCCAGCAGCGCAAAGCTAGCGGGAGGGCCCAATGAGCAGTTCTTC. The chain joins TRBV9 to TRBJ2-1; 12 bases line up with TRBD2. The length of the CDR3 is 16 residues. Germline CDR1 SGDLS, CDR2 YYNGEE. The V segment lost 3 bases and the J segment 6 bases; nucleotides outside the gene matches: 7.

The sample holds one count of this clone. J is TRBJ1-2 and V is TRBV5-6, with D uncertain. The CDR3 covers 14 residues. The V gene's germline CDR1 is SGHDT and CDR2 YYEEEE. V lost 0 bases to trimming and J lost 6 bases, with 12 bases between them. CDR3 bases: TGTGCCAGCAGCTTGGTTTCTTATGAGCATGGCTACACCTTC. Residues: CASSLVSYEHGYTF.

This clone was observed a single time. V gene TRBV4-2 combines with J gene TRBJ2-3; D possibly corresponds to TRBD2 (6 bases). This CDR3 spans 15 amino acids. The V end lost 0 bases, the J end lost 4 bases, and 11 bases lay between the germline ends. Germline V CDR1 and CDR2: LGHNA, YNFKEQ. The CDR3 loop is CASSQDLGEADTQYF. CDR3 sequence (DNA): TGTGCCAGCAGCCAAGATCTGGGGGAGGCAGATACGCAGTATTTT.

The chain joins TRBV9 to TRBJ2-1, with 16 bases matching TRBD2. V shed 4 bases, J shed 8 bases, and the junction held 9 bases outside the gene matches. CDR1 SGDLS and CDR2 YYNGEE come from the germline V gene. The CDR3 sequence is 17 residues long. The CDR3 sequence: CASSSGTSGGASDEQFF. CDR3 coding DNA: TGTGCCAGCAGCAGTGGGACTAGCGGGGGGGCATCAGATGAGCAGTTCTTC.

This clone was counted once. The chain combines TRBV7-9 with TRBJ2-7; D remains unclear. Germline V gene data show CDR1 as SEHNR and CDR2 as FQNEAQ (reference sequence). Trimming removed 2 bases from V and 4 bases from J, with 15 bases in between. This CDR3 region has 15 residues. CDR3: CASSLSTGSRYEQYF. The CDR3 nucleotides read TGTGCCAGCAGCTTAAGTACCGGATCTCGGTACGAGCAGTACTTC. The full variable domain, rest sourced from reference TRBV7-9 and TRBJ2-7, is DTGVSQNPRHKITKRGQNVTFRCDPISEHNRLYWYRQTLGQGPEFLTYFQNEAQLEKSRLLSDRFSAERPKGSFSTLEIQRTEQGDSAMYLCASSLSTGSRYEQYFGPGTRLTVT.

CDR3 amino acids: CASSLLAGDWAGELFF. The DNA for the CDR3 is TGTGCCAGCAGCTTACTAGCGGGAGACTGGGCCGGGGAGCTGTTTTTT. The rearrangement joins TRBV11-3 to TRBJ2-2, with TRBD2 matching 10 bases. The CDR3 sequence is 16 residues long. The germline V gene has CDR1 SGHNT and CDR2 YENEEA. Germline trimming cut 2 bases from V and 6 bases from J; bases unmatched to any gene: 6.

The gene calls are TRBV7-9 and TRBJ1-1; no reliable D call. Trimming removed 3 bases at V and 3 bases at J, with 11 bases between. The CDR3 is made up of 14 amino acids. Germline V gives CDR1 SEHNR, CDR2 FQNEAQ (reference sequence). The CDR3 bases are TGTGCCAGCAGCTTTTTGGACGGGGACACTGAAGCTTTCTTT. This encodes CASSFLDGDTEAFF. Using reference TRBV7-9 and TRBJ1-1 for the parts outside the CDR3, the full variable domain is DTGVSQNPRHKITKRGQNVTFRCDPISEHNRLYWYRQTLGQGPEFLTYFQNEAQLEKSRLLSDRFSAERPKGSFSTLEIQRTEQGDSAMYLCASSFLDGDTEAFFGQGTRLTVV.

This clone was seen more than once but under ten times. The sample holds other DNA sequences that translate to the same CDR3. Here the CDR3 DNA reads TGTGCCAGCAGTGAAGGCGGGACAGGGACCTACGAGCAGTACTTC. Its translation: CASSEGGTGTYEQYF. The chain combines TRBV2 with TRBJ2-7, with TRBD1 matching 9 bases. The germline gives CDR1 SNHLY, CDR2 FYNNEI. CDR3 length: 15 residues. V dropped 1 base and J dropped 2; count of bases not matched to a gene: 3.

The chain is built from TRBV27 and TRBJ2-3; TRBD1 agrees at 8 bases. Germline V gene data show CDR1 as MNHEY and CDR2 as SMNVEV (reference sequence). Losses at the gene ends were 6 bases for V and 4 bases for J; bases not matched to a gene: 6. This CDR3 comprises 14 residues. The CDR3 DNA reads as TGTGCCAGCAGCCAGGACAGGGCCCCAGATACGCAGTATTTT. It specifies CASSQDRAPDTQYF.

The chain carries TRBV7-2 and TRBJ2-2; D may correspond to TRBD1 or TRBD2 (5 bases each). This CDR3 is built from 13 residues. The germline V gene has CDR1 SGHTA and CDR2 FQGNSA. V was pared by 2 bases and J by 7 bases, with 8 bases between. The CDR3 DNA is TGTGCCAGCAGCTTATCTGGGGGCGGGGAGCTGTTTTTT. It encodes CASSLSGGGELFF. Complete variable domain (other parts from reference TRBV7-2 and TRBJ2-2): GAGVSQSPSNKVTEKGKDVELRCDPISGHTALYWYRQSLGQGLEFLIYFQGNSAPDKSGLPSDRFSAERTGGSVSTLTIQRTQQEDSAVYLCASSLSGGGELFFGEGSRLTVL.

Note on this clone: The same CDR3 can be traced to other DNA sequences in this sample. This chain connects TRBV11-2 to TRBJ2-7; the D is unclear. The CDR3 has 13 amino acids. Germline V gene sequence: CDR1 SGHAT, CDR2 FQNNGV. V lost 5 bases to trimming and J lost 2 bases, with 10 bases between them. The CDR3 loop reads CASSPGTPYEQYF. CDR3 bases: TGTGCCAGCAGCCCAGGAACTCCCTACGAGCAGTACTTC.

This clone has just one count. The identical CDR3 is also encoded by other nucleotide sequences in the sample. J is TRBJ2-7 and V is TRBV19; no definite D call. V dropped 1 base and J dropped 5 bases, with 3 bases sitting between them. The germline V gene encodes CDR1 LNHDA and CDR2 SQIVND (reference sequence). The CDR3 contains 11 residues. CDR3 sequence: CASSIGHEQYF. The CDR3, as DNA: TGTGCCAGTAGTATAGGGCACGAGCAGTACTTC.

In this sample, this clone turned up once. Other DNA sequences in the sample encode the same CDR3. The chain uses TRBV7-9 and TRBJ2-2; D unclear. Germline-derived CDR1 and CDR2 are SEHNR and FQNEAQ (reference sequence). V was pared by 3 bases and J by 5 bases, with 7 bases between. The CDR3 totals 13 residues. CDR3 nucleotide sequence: TGTGCCAGCAGCTTCTCAGATACCGGGGAGCTGTTTTTT. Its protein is CASSFSDTGELFF. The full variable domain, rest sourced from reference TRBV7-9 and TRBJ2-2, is DTGVSQNPRHKITKRGQNVTFRCDPISEHNRLYWYRQTLGQGPEFLTYFQNEAQLEKSRLLSDRFSAERPKGSFSTLEIQRTEQGDSAMYLCASSFSDTGELFFGEGSRLTVL.

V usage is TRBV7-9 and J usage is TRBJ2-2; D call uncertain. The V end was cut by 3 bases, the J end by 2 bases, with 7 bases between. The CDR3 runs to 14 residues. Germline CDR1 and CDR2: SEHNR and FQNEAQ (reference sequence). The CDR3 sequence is CASSFLLNTGELFF. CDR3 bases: TGTGCCAGCAGCTTTCTCTTAAACACCGGGGAGCTGTTTTTT.

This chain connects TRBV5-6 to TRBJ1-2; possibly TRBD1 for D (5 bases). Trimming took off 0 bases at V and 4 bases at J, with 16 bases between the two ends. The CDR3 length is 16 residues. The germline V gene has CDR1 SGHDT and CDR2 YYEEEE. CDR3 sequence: CASSLEVQGRIYGYTF. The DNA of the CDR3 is TGTGCCAGCAGCTTGGAGGTGCAGGGCCGCATCTATGGCTACACCTTC.

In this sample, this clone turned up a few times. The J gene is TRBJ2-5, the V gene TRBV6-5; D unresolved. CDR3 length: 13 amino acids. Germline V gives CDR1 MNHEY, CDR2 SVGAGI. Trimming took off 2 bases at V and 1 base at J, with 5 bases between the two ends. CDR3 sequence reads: CASSYNSQETQYF. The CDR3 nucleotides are TGTGCCAGCAGTTACAACAGCCAAGAGACCCAGTACTTC.

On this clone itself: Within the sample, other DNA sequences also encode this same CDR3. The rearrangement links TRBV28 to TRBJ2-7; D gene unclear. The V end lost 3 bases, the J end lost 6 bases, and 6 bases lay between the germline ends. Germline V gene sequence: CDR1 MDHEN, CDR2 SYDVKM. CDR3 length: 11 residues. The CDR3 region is CASSFVGEQYF. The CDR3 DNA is TGTGCCAGCAGTTTTGTAGGCGAGCAGTACTTC.

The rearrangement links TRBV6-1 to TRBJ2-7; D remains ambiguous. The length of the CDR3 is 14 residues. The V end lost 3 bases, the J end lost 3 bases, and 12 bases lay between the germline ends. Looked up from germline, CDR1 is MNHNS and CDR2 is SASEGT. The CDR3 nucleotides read TGTGCCAGCAGTGACGGTGGGCAGTTCTACGAGCAGTACTTC. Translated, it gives CASSDGGQFYEQYF.